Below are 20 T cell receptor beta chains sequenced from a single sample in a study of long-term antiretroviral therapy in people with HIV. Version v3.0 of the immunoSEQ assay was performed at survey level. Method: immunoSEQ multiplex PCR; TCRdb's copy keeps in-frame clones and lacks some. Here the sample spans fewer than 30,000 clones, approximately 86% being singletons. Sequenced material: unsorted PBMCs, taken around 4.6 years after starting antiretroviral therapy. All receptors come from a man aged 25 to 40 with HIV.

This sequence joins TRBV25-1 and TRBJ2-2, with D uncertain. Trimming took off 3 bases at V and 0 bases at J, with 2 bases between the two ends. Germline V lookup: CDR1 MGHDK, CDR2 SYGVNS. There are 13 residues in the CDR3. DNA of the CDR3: TGTGCCAGCAGTGAGACGAACACCGGGGAGCTGTTTTTT. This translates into CASSETNTGELFF. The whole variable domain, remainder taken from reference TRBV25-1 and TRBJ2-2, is EADIYQTPRYLVIGTGKKITLECSQTMGHDKMYWYQQDPGMELHLIHYSYGVNSTEKGDLSSESTVSRIRTEHFPLTLESARPSHTSQYLCASSETNTGELFFGEGSRLTVL.

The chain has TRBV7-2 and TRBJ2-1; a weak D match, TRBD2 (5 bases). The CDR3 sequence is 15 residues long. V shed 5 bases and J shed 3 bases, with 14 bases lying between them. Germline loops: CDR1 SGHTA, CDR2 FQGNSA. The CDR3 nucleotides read TGTGCCAGCAGCATATTAGCGACCAGCTACAATGAGCAGTTCTTC. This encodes CASSILATSYNEQFF. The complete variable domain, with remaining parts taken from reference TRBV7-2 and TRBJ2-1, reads GAGVSQSPSNKVTEKGKDVELRCDPISGHTALYWYRQSLGQGLEFLIYFQGNSAPDKSGLPSDRFSAERTGGSVSTLTIQRTQQEDSAVYLCASSILATSYNEQFFGPGTRLTVL.

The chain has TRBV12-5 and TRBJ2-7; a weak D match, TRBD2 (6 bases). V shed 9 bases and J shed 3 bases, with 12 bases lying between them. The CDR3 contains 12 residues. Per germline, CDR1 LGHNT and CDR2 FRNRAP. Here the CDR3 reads CASHEEGYEQYF. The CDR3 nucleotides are TGTGCTAGCCACGAGGAGGGCTACGAGCAGTACTTC.

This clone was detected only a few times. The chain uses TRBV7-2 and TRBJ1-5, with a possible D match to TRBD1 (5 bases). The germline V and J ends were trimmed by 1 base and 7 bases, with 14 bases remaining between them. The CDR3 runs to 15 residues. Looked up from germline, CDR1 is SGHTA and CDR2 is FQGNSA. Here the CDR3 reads CASSLVSDRIQPQHF. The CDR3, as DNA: TGTGCCAGCAGCTTAGTTTCTGACAGAATCCAGCCCCAGCATTTT. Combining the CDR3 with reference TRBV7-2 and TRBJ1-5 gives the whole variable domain GAGVSQSPSNKVTEKGKDVELRCDPISGHTALYWYRQSLGQGLEFLIYFQGNSAPDKSGLPSDRFSAERTGGSVSTLTIQRTQQEDSAVYLCASSLVSDRIQPQHFGDGTRLSIL.

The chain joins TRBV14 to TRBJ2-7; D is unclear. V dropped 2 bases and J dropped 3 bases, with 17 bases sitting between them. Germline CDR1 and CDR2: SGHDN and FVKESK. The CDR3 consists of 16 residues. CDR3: CASSQRKGRFGYEQYF. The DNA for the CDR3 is TGTGCCAGCAGCCAAAGGAAGGGTAGGTTTGGCTACGAGCAGTACTTC. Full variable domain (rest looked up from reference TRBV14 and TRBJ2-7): EAGVTQFPSHSVIEKGQTVTLRCDPISGHDNLYWYRRVMGKEIKFLLHFVKESKQDESGMPNNRFLAERTGGTYSTLKVQPAELEDSGVYFCASSQRKGRFGYEQYFGPGTRLTVT.

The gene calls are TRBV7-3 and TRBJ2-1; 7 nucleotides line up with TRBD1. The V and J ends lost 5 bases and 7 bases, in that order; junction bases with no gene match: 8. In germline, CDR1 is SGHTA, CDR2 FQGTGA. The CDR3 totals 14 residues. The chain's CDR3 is CASSRDSSGNEQFF. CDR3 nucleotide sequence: TGTGCCAGCAGCCGGGACAGTTCGGGGAATGAGCAGTTCTTC.

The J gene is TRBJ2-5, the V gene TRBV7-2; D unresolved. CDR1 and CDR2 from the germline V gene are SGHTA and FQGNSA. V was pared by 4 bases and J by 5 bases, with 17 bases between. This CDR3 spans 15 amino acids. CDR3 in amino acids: CASSSGVSFQETQYF. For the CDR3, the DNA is TGTGCCAGCAGCTCGGGCGTCTCCTTTCAGGAGACCCAGTACTTC.

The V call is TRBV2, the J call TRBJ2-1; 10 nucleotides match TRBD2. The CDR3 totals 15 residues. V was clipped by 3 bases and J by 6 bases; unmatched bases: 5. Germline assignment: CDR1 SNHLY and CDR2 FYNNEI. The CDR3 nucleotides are TGTGCCAGCAGTGAGCTAGCGGGGGCGGTCAATGAGCAGTTCTTC. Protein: CASSELAGAVNEQFF.

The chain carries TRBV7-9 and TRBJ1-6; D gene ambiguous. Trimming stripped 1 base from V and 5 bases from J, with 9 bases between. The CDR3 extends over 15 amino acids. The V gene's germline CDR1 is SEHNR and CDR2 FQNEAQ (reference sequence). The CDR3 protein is CASSLEGSNNSPLHF. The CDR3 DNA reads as TGTGCCAGCAGCTTAGAGGGTTCTAATAATTCACCCCTCCACTTT.

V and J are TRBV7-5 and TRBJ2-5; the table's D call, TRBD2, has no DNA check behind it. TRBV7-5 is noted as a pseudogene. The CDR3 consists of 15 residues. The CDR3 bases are TGTGCCATTTCACCCGGGAAGGGCTGGGCGGAGACCCAGTACTTC. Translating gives CAISPGKGWAETQYF.

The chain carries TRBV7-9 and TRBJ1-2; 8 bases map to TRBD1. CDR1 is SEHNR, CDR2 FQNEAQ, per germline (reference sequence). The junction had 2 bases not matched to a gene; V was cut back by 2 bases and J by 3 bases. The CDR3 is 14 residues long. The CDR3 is CASSLRGQDYGYTF. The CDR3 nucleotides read TGTGCCAGCAGCTTACGGGGACAGGACTATGGCTACACCTTC.

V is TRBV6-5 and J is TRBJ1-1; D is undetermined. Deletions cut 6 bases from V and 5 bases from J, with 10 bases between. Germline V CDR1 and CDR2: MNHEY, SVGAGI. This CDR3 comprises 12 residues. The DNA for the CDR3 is TGTGCCAGCAGCGAAAGGTATACTGAAGCTTTCTTT. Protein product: CASSERYTEAFF.

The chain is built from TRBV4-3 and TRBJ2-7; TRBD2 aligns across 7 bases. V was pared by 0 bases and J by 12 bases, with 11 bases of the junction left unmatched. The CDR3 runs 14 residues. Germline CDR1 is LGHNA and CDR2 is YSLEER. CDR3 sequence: CASSQDRLSGSTYF. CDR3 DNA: TGCGCCAGCAGCCAAGATCGGCTTAGCGGGTCTACGTACTTC.

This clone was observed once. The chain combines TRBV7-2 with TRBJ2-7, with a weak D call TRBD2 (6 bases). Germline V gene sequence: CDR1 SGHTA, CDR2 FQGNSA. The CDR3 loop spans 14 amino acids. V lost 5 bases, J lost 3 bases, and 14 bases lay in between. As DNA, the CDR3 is TGTGCCAGCAGCCCCCTTTGGGAGGACTACGAGCAGTACTTC. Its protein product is CASSPLWEDYEQYF.

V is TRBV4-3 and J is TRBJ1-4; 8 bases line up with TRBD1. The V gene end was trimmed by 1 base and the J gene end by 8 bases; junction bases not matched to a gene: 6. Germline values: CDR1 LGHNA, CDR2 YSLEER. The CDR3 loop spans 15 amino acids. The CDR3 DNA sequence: TGCGCCAGCAGCCAAGTACAGGGGGTAGGAGAAAAACTGTTTTTT. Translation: CASSQVQGVGEKLFF.

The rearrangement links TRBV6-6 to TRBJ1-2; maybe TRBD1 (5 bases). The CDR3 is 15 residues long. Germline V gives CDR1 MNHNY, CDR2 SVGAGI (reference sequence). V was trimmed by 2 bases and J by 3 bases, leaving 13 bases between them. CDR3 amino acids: CASSYVRGGDYGYTF. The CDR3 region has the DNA TGTGCCAGCAGTTACGTCCGGGGAGGGGACTATGGCTACACCTTC.

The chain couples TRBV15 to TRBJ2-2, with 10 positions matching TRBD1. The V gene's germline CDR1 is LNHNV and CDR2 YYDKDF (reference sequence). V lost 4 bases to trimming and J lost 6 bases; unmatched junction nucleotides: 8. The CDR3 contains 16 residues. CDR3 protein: CATSTERDRGSGELFF. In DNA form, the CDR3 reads TGTGCCACCAGCACAGAGCGGGACAGGGGTTCCGGGGAGCTGTTTTTT.

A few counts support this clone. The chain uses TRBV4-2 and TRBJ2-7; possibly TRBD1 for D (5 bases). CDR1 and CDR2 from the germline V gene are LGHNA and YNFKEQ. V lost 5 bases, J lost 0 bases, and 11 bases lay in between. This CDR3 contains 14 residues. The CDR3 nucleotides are TGTGCCAGCAGCGTAGACAGTAGCTCCTACGAGCAGTACTTC. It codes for CASSVDSSSYEQYF.

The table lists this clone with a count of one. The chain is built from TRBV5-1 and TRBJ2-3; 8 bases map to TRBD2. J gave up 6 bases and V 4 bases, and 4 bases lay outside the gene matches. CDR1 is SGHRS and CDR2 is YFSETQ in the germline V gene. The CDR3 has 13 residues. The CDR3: CASSREGQDTQYF. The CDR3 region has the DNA TGCGCCAGCAGCCGGGAGGGTCAGGATACGCAGTATTTT.

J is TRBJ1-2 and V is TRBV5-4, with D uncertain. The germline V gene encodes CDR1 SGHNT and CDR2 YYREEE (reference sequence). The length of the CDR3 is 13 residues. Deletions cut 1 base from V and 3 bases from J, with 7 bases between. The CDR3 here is CASSLTEDYGYTF. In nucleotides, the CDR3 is TGTGCCAGCAGCTTGACCGAGGACTATGGCTACACCTTC.